The present TCR beta chain was sequenced within a study of Ad26.COV2.S vaccination and SARS-CoV-2 variants. At the level of the study: Trial arm assignment for the donor was COV1001 Ad26.COV2.S. Study outcomes and limitations: From the TCR breadth and depth analyses, total T cell responses may have been underestimated. Reported post-vaccination CD8+ and CD4+ T cell responses to spike showed substantial breadth. Compared with placebo recipients, vaccine recipients had higher spike-specific TCR breadth.

Regarding this clone: The target antigen is unknown.

Treatment meaning: 19 received Ad26.COV2.S at low or high dose, single or two shots; about 5 received placebo; per-sample allocation not given. All samples were drawn on day 63, counting from the first vaccine or placebo injection. The data were produced by immunoSEQ multiplex PCR, yet TCRdb's version contains in-frame clones alone and is incomplete. Among hundreds of thousands of clones listed, over 75% were seen once. Here the sequenced sample was peripheral blood, taken in a trial of Ad26.COV2.S vaccine versus placebo. This TCR was recovered from a person between 18 and 65 years old who received the Ad26.COV2.S COVID-19 vaccine or a placebo.

The CDR3 coding sequence is TGTGCCAGCAGTTACCCCCTGACAGGTACTCGCGAAAAACTGTTTTTT. Its protein is CASSYPLTGTREKLFF. The chain carries TRBV6-5 and TRBJ1-4, with D tentatively TRBD1 (6 bases). The CDR3 contains 16 residues. Trimming stripped 2 bases from V and 8 bases from J, with 18 bases between. CDR1 and CDR2 from the germline V gene are MNHEY and SVGAGI.